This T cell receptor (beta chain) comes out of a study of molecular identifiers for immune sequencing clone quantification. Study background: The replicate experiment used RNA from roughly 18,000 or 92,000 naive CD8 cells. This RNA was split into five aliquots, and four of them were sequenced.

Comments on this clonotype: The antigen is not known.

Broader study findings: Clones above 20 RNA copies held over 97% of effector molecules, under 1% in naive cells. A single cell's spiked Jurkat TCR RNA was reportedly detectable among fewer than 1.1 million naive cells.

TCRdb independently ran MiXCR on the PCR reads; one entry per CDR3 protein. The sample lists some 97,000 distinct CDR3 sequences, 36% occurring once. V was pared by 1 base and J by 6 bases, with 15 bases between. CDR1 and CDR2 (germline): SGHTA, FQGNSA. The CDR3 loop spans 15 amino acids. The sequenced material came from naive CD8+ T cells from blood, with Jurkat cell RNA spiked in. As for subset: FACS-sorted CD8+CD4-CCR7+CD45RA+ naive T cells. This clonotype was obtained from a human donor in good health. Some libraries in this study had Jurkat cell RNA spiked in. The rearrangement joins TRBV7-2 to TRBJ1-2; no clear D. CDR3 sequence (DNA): TGTGCCAGCAGCTTAGGAGGACGGCCTCAAGATGGCTACACCTTC. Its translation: CASSLGGRPQDGYTF.